The clone carrying this T cell receptor (beta chain) was seen once. This sample was included in a study of blood T cell repertoires in COVID-19. Turning to the study itself: Sources were T cells, B-cell-depleted T cells, or PBMCs; the material itself was cDNA or gDNA.

Authors' methods: It was from reference gene primer amplification that nucleated cell counts were estimated. Measured with immunoSEQ multiplex PCR; TCRdb has only the in-frame clones, and not every one. V and J calls plus clone size are reproduced from that table; the DNA served to infer D and trimming. Among about 86,000 clones listed, approximately 83% were seen once. CDR3 length: 14 amino acids. V gave up 7 bases and J gave up 1 base, with 13 bases separating them. Germline lookup yields CDR1 MDHEN and CDR2 SYDVKM. Sequencing was done on a sample of peripheral blood. J is TRBJ2-5 and V is TRBV28; weak D call: TRBD2 (5 bases). The origin of this receptor is a woman older than 75 with active or convalescent COVID-19. The CDR3 DNA reads as TGTGCCAGCAAAATAGCGTACCTCCAAGAGACCCAGTACTTC. This gives the protein CASKIAYLQETQYF. The full variable domain, rest sourced from reference TRBV28 and TRBJ2-5, is DVKVTQSSRYLVKRTGEKVFLECVQDMDHENMFWYRQDPGLGLRLIYFSYDVKMKEKGDIPEGYSVSREKKERFSLILESASTNQTSMYLCASKIAYLQETQYFGPGTRLLVL.